Sequencing of this TCR beta chain was carried out in a study of cytomegalovirus exposure and HLA in healthy donors. The PCR was carried out with 60 Vbeta primers and 13 Jbeta primers. The protocol was immunoSEQ multiplex PCR, while the TCRdb copy is restricted to in-frame clones and leaves out a portion. The data contain fewer than 200,000 clones, 76% of them singletons. General study findings and limits: Later analysis associated a missense DCLRE1C variant with TCR beta V- and J-gene trimming.

A word on this clone: Its antigen remains unidentified.

This CDR3 is 12 amino acids long. Trimming shortened V by 2 bases and J by 4 bases, and 7 bases separated the two germline ends. Germline V gives CDR1 SGHRS, CDR2 YFSETQ. The source material was PBMCs. The TCR was taken from a female donor in good health and CMV-seronegative. The J gene is TRBJ2-7, the V gene TRBV5-1; D is possibly TRBD1 (6 bases). As DNA, the CDR3 is TGCGCCAGCAGCTTACAGGGATACGAGCAGTACTTC. This gives the protein CASSLQGYEQYF.